These 18 T cell receptor beta chains originate from one sample sequenced in a study of blood T cell repertoires in COVID-19. Assay used: immunoSEQ multiplex PCR; TCRdb lists only in-frame clones, some missing. The table records about 59,000 clones, under 85% of them present only once. Sequenced sample: peripheral blood. The receptors here all came from a man aged 55 to 70 with acute or convalescent COVID-19.

This clone occurred a few times. This rearrangement joins TRBV5-1 to TRBJ1-2, with a tentative D call TRBD1 (6 bases). Between the trimmed V and J ends, which lost 4 bases and 5 bases, there was a span of 18 bases. CDR1 and CDR2 from the germline V gene are SGHRS and YFSETQ. The CDR3 totals 15 residues. The CDR3 sequence is CASSAQGRGTYGYTF. Here the CDR3 DNA reads TGCGCCAGCAGCGCACAGGGAAGAGGTACTTATGGCTACACCTTC.

The chain recombines TRBV6-6 with TRBJ1-6, with TRBD1 identical over 9 bases. This CDR3 has 15 residues. CDR1 and CDR2 (germline): MNHNY, SVGAGI (reference sequence). The V segment lost 3 bases and the J segment 14 bases; nucleotides outside the gene matches: 11. Here the CDR3 reads CASSYGDREGGALHF. The CDR3, as DNA: TGTGCCAGCAGTTATGGGGACAGGGAGGGAGGAGCCCTCCACTTT.

The J gene is TRBJ2-3, the V gene TRBV24-1; 8 bases map to TRBD2. This CDR3 comprises 14 residues. CDR1 and CDR2 (germline): KGHDR, SFDVKD. V trimming: 12 bases; J trimming: 5 bases; junction bases outside the gene matches: 12. For the CDR3, the DNA is TGTGCCGCGGGGAGCGGGGGTTCCTTAGATACGCAGTATTTT. Protein product: CAAGSGGSLDTQYF.

The rearrangement links TRBV7-3 to TRBJ2-1; D gene uncertain. CDR1 is SGHTA and CDR2 is FQGTGA in the germline V gene. This CDR3 is 15 amino acids long. V dropped 2 bases and J dropped 6 bases, with 14 bases sitting between them. In nucleotides, the CDR3 is TGTGCCAGCAGCTTAGGGCAGTTTGGCCGCAATGAGCAGTTCTTC. Protein sequence: CASSLGQFGRNEQFF.

The V gene is TRBV7-6, the J gene TRBJ2-7, with D unresolved. This CDR3 has 14 residues. Germline CDR1 and CDR2: SGHVS and FNYEAQ. V gave up 1 base and J gave up 0 bases, with 7 bases separating them. CDR3 in DNA: TGTGCCAGCAGCTTAGGACTCTTCTCCTACGAGCAGTACTTC. It codes for CASSLGLFSYEQYF.

This clone was observed a handful of times. V is TRBV4-2 and J is TRBJ1-1, with D unclear. With 2 bases removed from V and 9 bases from J, the gap between germline ends came to 13 bases. The CDR3 is made up of 13 amino acids. Germline CDR1 LGHNA, CDR2 YNFKEQ. CDR3 DNA: TGTGCCAGCAGCCAAATAGGAGGAACCCAAGCTTTCTTT. Amino acids: CASSQIGGTQAFF.

The chain has TRBV29-1 and TRBJ1-2; D gene ambiguous. V was trimmed by 0 bases and J by 0 bases, leaving 5 bases between them. Germline V CDR1 and CDR2: SQVTM, ANQGSEA. CDR3 length: 13 residues. The CDR3 sequence is CSVEDPSNYGYTF. The DNA for the CDR3 is TGCAGCGTTGAAGATCCCTCTAACTATGGCTACACCTTC. The whole variable domain, remainder taken from reference TRBV29-1 and TRBJ1-2, is SAVISQKPSRDICQRGTSLTIQCQVDSQVTMMFWYRQQPGQSLTLIATANQGSEATYESGFVIDKFPISRPNLTFSTLTVSNMSPEDSSIYLCSVEDPSNYGYTFGSGTRLTVV.

In nucleotides, the CDR3 is TGTGCTAGTGGGGCGGCAAACACCATATATTTT. Translating gives CASGAANTIYF. The chain links TRBV12-5 to TRBJ1-3, with D uncertain. The CDR3 has 11 amino acids. V lost 6 bases and J 6 bases, leaving 6 bases between the germline ends. Germline-derived CDR1 and CDR2 are LGHNT and FRNRAP. Full variable domain (rest looked up from reference TRBV12-5 and TRBJ1-3): DARVTQTPRHKVTEMGQEVTMRCQPILGHNTVFWYRQTMMQGLELLAYFRNRAPLDDSGMPKDRFSAEMPDATLATLKIQPSEPRDSAVYFCASGAANTIYFGEGSWLTVV.

The chain has TRBV19 and TRBJ1-4; D is ambiguous. The germline gives CDR1 LNHDA, CDR2 SQIVND (reference sequence). The V and J ends lost 11 bases and 7 bases respectively, with 8 bases between them. This CDR3 is 10 amino acids long. Here the CDR3 reads CASQAEKLFF. As DNA, the CDR3 is TGTGCCTCTCAGGCTGAAAAACTGTTTTTT.

The chain carries TRBV9 and TRBJ1-1; no definite D call. The CDR3 is 13 amino acids. Trimming stripped 0 bases from V and 1 base from J, with 4 bases between. Germline CDR1 is SGDLS and CDR2 is YYNGEE. The CDR3 here is CASSVAWNTEAFF. The CDR3 DNA is TGTGCCAGCAGCGTAGCATGGAACACTGAAGCTTTCTTT.

The CDR3 sequence: CASTDRENNSPLHF. CDR3 DNA: TGTGCCTCTACGGACAGGGAAAATAATTCACCCCTCCACTTT. The genes are TRBV30 and TRBJ1-6, with TRBD1 identical over 8 bases. CDR3 size: 14 residues. The germline V gene has CDR1 GTSNPN and CDR2 SVGIG (reference sequence). The ends lost 7 bases at V and 5 bases at J; junction bases unmatched: 7.

This chain's CDR3 is CASSPVGTSGVETQYF. The DNA for the CDR3 is TGTGCCAGCTCACCCGTCGGGACTAGCGGGGTTGAGACCCAGTACTTC. This chain connects TRBV18 to TRBJ2-5, with TRBD2 matching 13 bases. This CDR3 has 16 amino acids. From germline, CDR1 is KGHSH and CDR2 LQKENI. Germline trimming cut 3 bases from V and 5 bases from J; bases unmatched to any gene: 6.

V and J are TRBV7-8 and TRBJ1-1; 8 nucleotides agree with TRBD1. Looked up from germline, CDR1 is SGHVS and CDR2 is FQNEAQ. V dropped 10 bases and J dropped 4; count of bases not matched to a gene: 11. CDR3 size: 14 residues. The CDR3 DNA follows: TGTGCCACCGCCCAGGGGGCGTCAATCACTGAAGCTTTCTTT. Its protein is CATAQGASITEAFF.

The chain uses TRBV10-3 and TRBJ2-3, with a weak D call TRBD1 (5 bases). Germline V gene sequence: CDR1 ENHRY, CDR2 SYGVKD. The ends were cut back, 3 bases at V and 3 bases at J, with 10 bases in the middle. The CDR3 is 14 amino acids. The CDR3 DNA reads TGTGCCATCAGTGAAATCCAGGGAACAGATACGCAGTATTTT. This translates into CAISEIQGTDTQYF.

The chain employs TRBV29-1 and TRBJ1-2; D is possibly TRBD1 (6 bases). V was clipped by 7 bases and J by 4 bases, with 13 bases between them. The CDR3 totals 12 residues. Germline V gene data show CDR1 as SQVTM and CDR2 as ANQGSEA. As DNA, the CDR3 is TGCAGCGCCCAGGGGACGGTCTATGGCTACACCTTC. Residues: CSAQGTVYGYTF.

The chain recombines TRBV5-1 with TRBJ1-2; maybe TRBD1 (5 bases). From germline, CDR1 is SGHRS and CDR2 YFSETQ. The CDR3 has 13 residues. Deletions cut 1 base from V and 6 bases from J, with 10 bases between. CDR3 residues: CASSLKGLDGYTF. CDR3 DNA: TGCGCCAGCAGCTTGAAGGGGCTCGATGGCTACACCTTC.

V usage is TRBV10-3 and J usage is TRBJ1-5, with 7 bases fitting TRBD1. V shed 2 bases, J shed 6 bases, and the junction held 7 bases outside the gene matches. Germline CDR1 ENHRY, CDR2 SYGVKD. The CDR3 has 15 amino acids. The CDR3 DNA follows: TGTGCCATCAGTGAGGTCACAGGGGAAGGTCAGCCCCAGCATTTT. Protein product: CAISEVTGEGQPQHF.

The chain carries TRBV11-3 and TRBJ2-6, with D unclear. CDR3 length: 15 residues. Trimming stripped 4 bases from V and 2 bases from J, with 9 bases between. Germline assignment: CDR1 SGHNT and CDR2 YENEEA. CDR3 nucleotide sequence: TGTGCCAGCAGCTCATCTAGAGCTGGGGCCAACGTCCTGACTTTC. It is translated as CASSSSRAGANVLTF.